A selection of T cell receptor beta chains follows, all from one sample in a study of PD-L1 blockade in urothelial cancer. Only in-frame clones appear in the TCRdb table, and some are missing; sequencing was by immunoSEQ multiplex PCR. The data hold roughly 40,000 clones, with just over 90% observed a single time. This sample comprised PBMCs, obtained around atezolizumab (anti-PD-L1) treatment. These receptors originate from a woman in her fifties or sixties with urothelial cancer. Both conserved end residues are part of each CDR3. Each record gives: V gene, J gene, D gene, clone size, CDR3 protein, CDR3 DNA. The D gene is left open where the match is weak. Size tells how often a clone was seen (once, few, many) or the class of an expanded clone, and some rows leave it out.

>TRBV19|TRBJ1-2|-|-
CASSINPAGVNGYTF
TGTGCCAGTAGTATTAACCCGGCTGGAGTTAATGGCTACACCTTC
>TRBV5-5|TRBJ1-2|TRBD1|-
CASSEQGALANYGYTF
TGTGCCAGCAGCGAACAGGGGGCCCTAGCTAACTATGGCTACACCTTC
>TRBV6-1|TRBJ2-7|TRBD2|-
CASRKLAGEQYF
TGTGCCAGCAGAAAGTTAGCGGGTGAGCAGTACTTC
>TRBV27|TRBJ1-5|TRBD1|few
CASSPDRGGQPQHF
TGTGCCAGCAGCCCCGACAGGGGAGGTCAGCCCCAGCATTTT
>TRBV7-6|TRBJ1-1|-|-
CASSARTAMNTEAFF
TGTGCCAGCAGCGCCAGGACAGCAATGAACACTGAAGCTTTCTTT
>TRBV28|TRBJ1-3|TRBD1|-
CASRFNPQGGAIGNTIYF
TGTGCCAGCAGATTTAATCCCCAAGGGGGCGCAATTGGAAACACCATATATTTT
>TRBV18|TRBJ2-3|-|-
CASSPGLRTDTQYF
TGTGCCAGCTCACCGGGACTCCGCACAGATACGCAGTATTTT
>TRBV6-1|TRBJ2-7|TRBD2|once
CASRDYSFGQYF
TGTGCCAGCCGGGACTATTCCTTCGGGCAGTACTTC
>TRBV29-1|TRBJ1-1|-|-
CSVSGMNTEAFF
TGCAGCGTTTCAGGGATGAACACTGAAGCTTTCTTT
>TRBV7-9|TRBJ2-1|TRBD2|-
CASSLTPTRDRLAEGIF
TGTGCCAGCAGCTTGACTCCCACTAGAGATCGCCTAGCGGAGGGGATCTTC
>TRBV18|TRBJ1-5|TRBD1|-
CASSPGQGVRQPQHF
TGTGCCAGCTCACCAGGACAGGGAGTGCGGCAGCCCCAGCATTTT
>TRBV10-3|TRBJ1-1|TRBD1|few
CAISGTENTEAFF
TGTGCCATCAGCGGGACAGAAAACACTGAAGCTTTCTTT
>TRBV4-1|TRBJ1-3|-|-
CASSQDSRVEAAGNTIYF
TGCGCCAGCAGCCAAGATTCCCGGGTGGAGGCAGCGGGAAACACCATATATTTT
>TRBV2|TRBJ2-1|TRBD2|once
CASSATSGTNYNEQFF
TGTGCCAGCAGTGCGACTAGCGGGACCAACTACAATGAGCAGTTCTTC
>TRBV5-1|TRBJ1-1|TRBD1|-
CASSSGDRVHTEAFF
TGCGCCAGCAGCTCCGGGGACAGGGTACACACTGAAGCTTTCTTT
>TRBV9|TRBJ1-5|-|-
CASSVAGNVNQPQHF
TGTGCCAGCAGCGTAGCCGGGAACGTCAATCAGCCCCAGCATTTT
>TRBV28|TRBJ1-1|TRBD1|-
CASSSIMDRGLTEAFF
TGTGCCAGCAGTTCAATTATGGACAGGGGGCTCACTGAAGCTTTCTTT
>TRBV10-1|TRBJ2-7|TRBD1|-
CASSWTGGLWAAYEQYF
TGCGCCAGCTCTTGGACAGGGGGCCTATGGGCAGCCTACGAGCAGTACTTC
>TRBV5-1|TRBJ2-2|TRBD1|-
CASSEQGIDNTGELFF
TGCGCCAGCAGCGAACAGGGGATAGATAACACCGGGGAGCTGTTTTTT
>TRBV18|TRBJ1-1|TRBD1|-
CASSPISDRPTLGTEAFF
TGTGCCAGCTCACCAATCTCGGACAGGCCAACTTTGGGGACTGAAGCTTTCTTT
>TRBV5-4|TRBJ2-5|TRBD1|-
CASSRRDRGTGETQYF
TGTGCCAGCAGTCGCCGGGACAGGGGAACCGGTGAGACCCAGTACTTC
>TRBV18|TRBJ1-1|TRBD1|-
CASSSTGVGTEAFF
TGTGCCAGCTCATCAACAGGGGTAGGGACTGAAGCTTTCTTT
>TRBV2|TRBJ2-1|TRBD2|-
CASRKGLAGGSSSYNEQFF
TGTGCCAGCAGGAAGGGACTAGCGGGAGGGTCGAGCTCCTACAATGAGCAGTTCTTC
>TRBV29-1|TRBJ1-2|-|-
CSVENSYGYTF
TGCAGCGTTGAAAACTCCTATGGCTACACCTTC
>TRBV12-5|TRBJ1-5|TRBD1|few
CASGLGTGILPQHF
TGTGCTAGTGGTTTGGGGACAGGGATTTTGCCCCAGCATTTT
>TRBV19|TRBJ1-2|TRBD1|-
CASSIGTGPVYGYTF
TGTGCCAGTAGTATTGGGACAGGACCTGTCTATGGCTACACCTTC
>TRBV6-1|TRBJ1-1|-|-
CASSEGGKNTEAFF
TGTGCCAGCAGTGAAGGGGGCAAAAACACTGAAGCTTTCTTT
>TRBV2|TRBJ2-7|TRBD1|-
CASEQGTRSYEQYF
TGTGCCAGCGAACAGGGGACGCGCTCCTACGAGCAGTACTTC
>TRBV11-2|TRBJ2-3|TRBD2|once
CASSSKASGSVDTQYF
TGTGCCAGCAGCTCAAAGGCTAGCGGGAGCGTAGATACGCAGTATTTT
>TRBV7-9|TRBJ1-1|TRBD1|once
CASTEPDRATEAFF
TGTGCCAGCACCGAGCCCGACAGGGCCACTGAAGCTTTCTTT
>TRBV27|TRBJ2-1|TRBD2|-
CASSSWTSGTQAYEQFF
TGTGCCAGCAGTTCCTGGACTAGCGGGACCCAGGCATATGAGCAGTTCTTC
>TRBV30|TRBJ1-1|-|-
CAWSPGHLEAFF
TGTGCCTGGAGCCCTGGACACCTTGAAGCTTTCTTT
>TRBV27|TRBJ2-7|TRBD1|-
CASRLGQGSSYEQYF
TGTGCCAGCAGACTGGGACAGGGGAGCTCCTACGAGCAGTACTTC
>TRBV5-6|TRBJ2-5|TRBD1|-
CASSLGTGTGGKTQYF
TGTGCCAGCAGCTTGGGGACTGGGACAGGGGGGAAGACCCAGTACTTC
>TRBV18|TRBJ2-5|TRBD1|-
CASSLRTGGPETQYF
TGTGCCAGCTCACTACGGACAGGGGGCCCAGAGACCCAGTACTTC
>TRBV7-6|TRBJ2-3|-|-
CASSPRQQVDTQYF
TGTGCCAGCAGCCCTAGACAGCAGGTGGATACGCAGTATTTT